Listed below are T cell receptor beta chains from one sample, sequenced in a study of cytomegalovirus exposure and HLA in healthy donors. Data came from immunoSEQ multiplex PCR; TCRdb stores just in-frame clones and leaves some out. The sample has more than 90,000 clones, roughly 80% seen once. Material for sequencing was PBMCs. The source of these receptors is a man aged 35-49 years in good health and CMV-seronegative. Both conserved end residues are part of each CDR3. D genes are given only for firm matches. Rows give clone size only sometimes, using once, few, many, or a class for an expanded clone.

>TRBV7-6|-|TRBD2|TRBJ2-7
CASSSRGVSYEQYF
TGTGCCAGCAGCTCCCGGGGGGTATCCTACGAGCAGTACTTC
>TRBV5-6|-|TRBD1|TRBJ2-2
CASSWRTGNTGELFF
TGTGCCAGCAGCTGGAGGACAGGGAACACCGGGGAGCTGTTTTTT
>TRBV27|-|TRBD1|TRBJ1-6
CASSLSRGYSPLHF
TGTGCCAGCAGTTTATCCAGGGGGTACTCACCCCTCCACTTT
>TRBV5-5|few|TRBD1|TRBJ1-5
CASSLGTGVKPQHF
TGTGCCAGCAGCTTGGGGACAGGGGTGAAGCCCCAGCATTTT
>TRBV5-1|-|TRBD2|TRBJ2-1
CASSLAENSGVSYNEQFF
TGCGCCAGCAGCTTGGCCGAGAATAGCGGGGTGTCCTACAATGAGCAGTTCTTC
>TRBV27|-|TRBD2|TRBJ2-5
CASSLASGGTQETQYF
TGTGCCAGCAGTTTAGCTAGCGGGGGAACCCAAGAGACCCAGTACTTC
>TRBV10-3|-|TRBD2|TRBJ2-3
CAITKGLAGGSDTQYF
TGTGCCATCACAAAGGGACTAGCGGGGGGGAGCGATACGCAGTATTTT
>TRBV28|-|-|TRBJ1-2
CASSLFRDIVGYTF
TGTGCCAGCAGTTTATTTCGGGACATTGTTGGCTACACCTTC
>TRBV16|few|-|TRBJ1-4
CASSQSIAGKTFF
TGTGCCAGCAGCCAATCGATCGCAGGGAAAACTTTTTTT
>TRBV11-3|-|-|TRBJ2-1
CASSSGTSWYNEQFF
TGTGCCAGCAGCTCCGGGACATCCTGGTACAATGAGCAGTTCTTC
>TRBV11-2|-|-|TRBJ1-4
CASSLIGAGRGDNEKLFF
TGTGCCAGCAGCTTAATTGGGGCGGGAAGGGGTGACAATGAAAAACTGTTTTTT
>TRBV25-1|-|-|TRBJ1-6
CASSESRQAWNSPLHF
TGTGCCAGCAGTGAATCCCGACAGGCATGGAATTCACCCCTCCACTTT
>TRBV27|-|TRBD1|TRBJ1-2
CASSDRGINYGYTF
TGTGCCAGCAGCGACAGGGGGATTAACTATGGCTACACCTTC
>TRBV6-5|once|-|TRBJ2-7
CASSYGSGMSSYEQYF
TGTGCCAGCAGTTACGGTTCCGGGATGAGCTCCTACGAGCAGTACTTC
>TRBV15|-|TRBD1|TRBJ2-7
CATSGGQGEWYEQYF
TGTGCCACCAGCGGGGGACAGGGGGAATGGTACGAGCAGTACTTC
>TRBV29-1|-|TRBD1|TRBJ1-3
CSVEDYLGTGAGNTIYF
TGCAGCGTTGAAGATTATCTTGGGACAGGGGCTGGAAACACCATATATTTT
>TRBV10-2|once|-|TRBJ1-1
CASIDWGGGEAFF
TGCGCCAGCATTGACTGGGGCGGCGGTGAAGCTTTCTTT
>TRBV11-3|few|-|TRBJ2-2
CASRRTDANTGELFF
TGTGCCAGCAGGCGGACTGACGCGAACACCGGGGAGCTGTTTTTT
>TRBV6-5|once|-|TRBJ1-1
CASSYQYGRPNTEAFF
TGTGCCAGCAGTTACCAGTATGGCAGGCCAAACACTGAAGCTTTCTTT
>TRBV7-3|-|-|TRBJ1-1
CASSREVGTTEAFF
TGTGCCAGCAGCCGGGAGGTAGGGACCACTGAAGCTTTCTTT
>TRBV5-6|-|TRBD1|TRBJ2-5
CASSLPTGIETQYF
TGTGCCAGCAGCTTACCGACAGGGATCGAGACCCAGTACTTC
>TRBV30|-|-|TRBJ1-1
CAWSVTGSNTEAFF
TGTGCCTGGAGTGTAACAGGATCGAACACTGAAGCTTTCTTT
>TRBV7-9|-|TRBD2|TRBJ2-5
CASSLARAGGQETQYF
TGTGCCAGCAGCTTAGCGCGAGCGGGGGGGCAAGAGACCCAGTACTTC